These T cell receptor beta chains were read from a single sample in a study of blood T cell repertoires in COVID-19. Here immunoSEQ multiplex PCR was the method, and the copy in TCRdb shows in-frame clones only, minus some. Of 350,000 to 500,000 clones detected, 85% to 90% appear once; the ten largest clones hold 0.8% to 1%. Sequencing was carried out using peripheral blood. The receptors originated from a man between 18 and 29 years old with COVID-19, enrolled during active disease. Both conserved end residues are part of each CDR3. Fields, in order: CDR3 length, D gene, V gene, J gene, clone size, CDR3 protein, CDR3 DNA. The D gene is left open where the match is weak. Size values are once, few and many counts, or a class for expanded clones, and some rows have none.

13	-	TRBV7-9	TRBJ1-2	-	CASSLASGYGYTF	TGTGCCAGCAGCTTAGCGTCGGGGTACGGCTACACCTTC
16	-	TRBV19	TRBJ2-2	-	CASERRQRTFTGELFF	TGTGCCAGCGAAAGGAGACAGAGGACCTTTACCGGGGAGCTGTTTTTT
14	-	TRBV30	TRBJ1-5	-	CAWRSAGSNQPQHF	TGTGCCTGGAGGTCCGCGGGGAGCAATCAGCCCCAGCATTTT
14	TRBD2	TRBV6-4	TRBJ2-3	few	CASSGLAGADTQYF	TGTGCCAGCAGTGGACTAGCGGGAGCAGATACGCAGTATTTT
13	TRBD1	TRBV19	TRBJ2-5	-	CASSGTGVETQYF	TGTGCCAGTAGTGGGACAGGGGTCGAGACCCAGTACTTC
18	TRBD1	TRBV19	TRBJ2-1	-	CASSLTDRGRLAGGEQFF	TGTGCCAGTAGTCTTACAGACAGGGGGCGCCTCGCGGGAGGTGAGCAGTTCTTC
12	-	TRBV2	TRBJ1-2	-	CASNPRNYGYTF	TGTGCCAGCAACCCCAGGAACTATGGCTACACCTTC
14	-	TRBV7-2	TRBJ2-5	-	CASSLVWAQETQYF	TGTGCCAGCAGCTTAGTGTGGGCCCAAGAGACCCAGTACTTC
14	TRBD1	TRBV7-9	TRBJ2-2	-	CASSVSGGTGELFF	TGTGCCAGCAGCGTATCAGGGGGCACCGGGGAGCTGTTTTTT
13	TRBD1	TRBV7-9	TRBJ2-7	-	CASNRDRGREQYF	TGTGCCAGCAACCGGGACAGGGGGAGAGAGCAGTACTTC
14	-	TRBV19	TRBJ2-7	-	CASKQQGGLNEQYF	TGTGCCAGTAAACAACAGGGAGGGTTGAACGAGCAGTACTTC
18	TRBD2	TRBV6-2/TRBV6-3	TRBJ2-1	-	CASSWWGGRTSGYNEQFF	TGTGCCAGCAGTTGGTGGGGGGGGAGGACTAGCGGCTACAATGAGCAGTTCTTC
14	-	TRBV19	TRBJ2-3	once	CASSNPGHINTQYF	TGTGCCAGTAGTAATCCGGGACATATCAATACGCAGTATTTT
11	-	TRBV12-3/TRBV12-4	TRBJ2-1	many	CASSLAFRRFF	TGTGCCAGCAGTTTAGCCTTCAGGCGGTTCTTC
17	TRBD1	TRBV5-4	TRBJ1-1	-	CASSPWTGGIRNTEAFF	TGTGCCAGCAGCCCCTGGACAGGGGGGATCAGGAACACTGAAGCTTTCTTT
15	-	TRBV24-1	TRBJ1-5	-	CATSGTDHSNQPQHF	TGTGCCACCAGTGGGACAGACCATAGCAATCAGCCCCAGCATTTT
14	TRBD2	TRBV2	TRBJ2-1	-	CASSFGLAPNEQFF	TGTGCCAGCAGTTTTGGACTAGCCCCCAATGAGCAGTTCTTC
13	TRBD2	TRBV18	TRBJ2-1	-	CASSSRTSDEQFF	TGTGCCAGCTCATCCCGGACTAGCGATGAGCAGTTCTTC
15	-	TRBV5-4	TRBJ1-2	-	CASSPYIGRWHGYTF	TGTGCCAGCAGCCCCTACATAGGGAGATGGCATGGCTACACCTTC
17	-	TRBV9	TRBJ2-3	-	CASSVSFTSVGTDTQYF	TGTGCCAGCAGCGTATCCTTCACTAGTGTCGGCACAGATACGCAGTATTTT
18	TRBD2	TRBV24-1	TRBJ2-3	-	CATSEPGGSSTYTDTQYF	TGTGCCACCAGTGAGCCTGGCGGGAGCTCTACTTACACAGATACGCAGTATTTT
13	TRBD2	TRBV23-1	TRBJ2-3	-	CASSGTSGDTQYF	TGCGCCAGCAGTGGGACTAGCGGAGATACGCAGTATTTT
13	-	TRBV13	TRBJ2-1	-	CASSLGPLGGQFF	TGTGCCAGCAGCTTAGGCCCTTTGGGAGGGCAGTTCTTC
14	TRBD1	TRBV18	TRBJ1-5	few	CASSQGTDNQPQHF	TGTGCCAGCTCGCAAGGGACAGACAATCAGCCCCAGCATTTT
17	TRBD2	TRBV5-1	TRBJ2-2	-	CASSPGTSGRIDGELFF	TGCGCCAGCAGCCCCGGGACTAGCGGGAGAATCGACGGGGAGCTGTTTTTT
15	TRBD1	TRBV2	TRBJ1-2	-	CASKGSTGRDYGYTF	TGTGCCAGCAAGGGCTCGACAGGGCGGGACTATGGCTACACCTTC
16	TRBD1	TRBV7-6	TRBJ2-3	-	CASSLEARGPTDTQYF	TGTGCCAGCAGCTTAGAGGCCAGGGGGCCCACAGATACGCAGTATTTT
13	-	TRBV7-9	TRBJ1-3	-	CASSLSPLNTIYF	TGTGCCAGCAGCTTAAGCCCCCTGAACACCATATATTTT
15	TRBD2	TRBV19	TRBJ2-5	-	CASAWVSGSYETQYF	TGTGCCAGTGCTTGGGTGAGCGGGAGTTATGAGACCCAGTACTTC
16	TRBD1	TRBV4-2	TRBJ2-7	-	CASSSGPGTGSYEQYF	TGTGCCAGCAGCTCGGGTCCCGGGACAGGGAGCTACGAGCAGTACTTC
14	TRBD1	TRBV6-5	TRBJ2-1	-	CASSYSELGQKQFF	TGTGCCAGCAGTTACTCGGAGTTGGGACAGAAGCAGTTCTTC
18	TRBD2	TRBV25-1	TRBJ2-1	-	CASSEYWTSSDFYNEQFF	TGTGCCAGCAGTGAATACTGGACTAGTTCCGATTTCTACAATGAGCAGTTCTTC
13	-	TRBV5-1	TRBJ2-3	-	CASSSESTDTQYF	TGCGCCAGCAGCTCGGAGTCCACAGATACGCAGTATTTT
21	TRBD2	TRBV18	TRBJ2-1	-	CASSLSRRLSSLAGGYNEQFF	TGTGCCAGCTCACTGTCGAGGAGGCTTTCCAGTCTAGCGGGAGGTTACAATGAGCAGTTCTTC
12	-	TRBV2	TRBJ2-7	-	CASSVGGYEQYF	TGTGCCAGCAGTGTAGGGGGCTACGAGCAGTACTTC
15	TRBD1	TRBV5-4	TRBJ2-7	-	CASSLGRDSPYEQYF	TGTGCCAGCAGCTTGGGTAGGGACAGTCCCTACGAGCAGTACTTC
19	TRBD2	TRBV4-1	TRBJ2-7	-	CASSRGTSGSASEGYEQYF	TGCGCCAGCAGTCGAGGGACTAGCGGGAGTGCCAGTGAAGGTTACGAGCAGTACTTC
19	TRBD1	TRBV6-6	TRBJ2-6	-	CASSSNRPTGSSGANVLTF	TGTGCCAGCAGCTCGAACCGTCCGACAGGGAGCTCTGGGGCCAACGTCCTGACTTTC
16	-	TRBV11-3	TRBJ1-1	-	CASSLDGRAGKDAAFF	TGTGCCAGCAGCTTAGACGGTAGGGCAGGGAAGGATGCGGCTTTCTTT
12	-	TRBV5-8	TRBJ2-1	-	CASSRVYNEQFF	TGTGCCAGCAGCCGTGTATACAATGAGCAGTTCTTC
14	TRBD1	TRBV2	TRBJ1-6	-	CASSPTGGVRPLHF	TGTGCCAGCAGCCCGACAGGGGGGGTTCGGCCCCTCCACTTT
13	-	TRBV18	TRBJ2-7	-	CASSPPQGLEQYF	TGTGCCAGCTCACCACCGCAGGGTTTGGAGCAGTACTTC
19	TRBD2	TRBV4-2	TRBJ2-2	-	CASSLLAGVTKLFTGELFF	TGTGCCAGCAGTCTTCTAGCGGGGGTGACCAAGCTTTTTACCGGGGAGCTGTTTTTT
14	-	TRBV2	TRBJ1-5	-	CASSEAGMNQPQHF	TGTGCCAGCAGTGAAGCGGGCATGAATCAGCCCCAGCATTTT
16	TRBD2	TRBV10-3	TRBJ2-1	-	CAISGTSGSTGNEQFF	TGTGCCATCAGTGGGACTAGCGGGAGCACGGGCAATGAGCAGTTCTTC
15	-	TRBV4-2	TRBJ2-3	once	CASSQEYDWTDTQYF	TGTGCCAGCAGCCAAGAGTATGACTGGACAGATACGCAGTATTTT
15	TRBD2	TRBV4-1	TRBJ2-3	-	CASSQVAGDTDTQYF	TGCGCCAGCAGCCAAGTAGCGGGTGACACAGATACGCAGTATTTT
14	TRBD2	TRBV5-4	TRBJ2-5	-	CASSSGGAEETQYF	TGTGCCAGCAGCTCCGGGGGGGCGGAAGAGACCCAGTACTTC
14	-	TRBV6-6	TRBJ2-7	-	CASSYDSISYEQYF	TGTGCCAGCAGTTACGACTCCATATCCTACGAGCAGTACTTC
14	-	TRBV15	TRBJ1-2	-	CATSRDREWYGYTF	TGTGCCACCAGCAGAGATAGGGAGTGGTATGGCTACACCTTC